The rows below give T cell receptor beta chains drawn from one sample of a study of STAT5B mutations in CD4+ large granular lymphocyte leukemia. Assay used: immunoSEQ multiplex PCR; TCRdb lists only in-frame clones, some missing. The sample lists about 32,000 clones, roughly 80% seen once, with around 4.6% in the top ten. Sequencing used CD4+ T cells from blood buffy coats. These receptors came from a human donor in good health. Both conserved end residues are part of each CDR3. A D gene is named only where the DNA matches it firmly. Rows may omit the clone size; those that give it use once, few, many or a size class.

D,V,J,size,CDR3,DNA
TRBD2,TRBV27,TRBJ2-7,-,CAGVTGTSGPPFSYEQYF,TGTGCCGGAGTAACCGGGACTAGCGGGCCCCCATTCTCCTACGAGCAGTACTTC
TRBD2,TRBV4-3,TRBJ2-6,-,CASSQDWFGLALLSGANVLTF,TGCGCCAGCAGCCAAGATTGGTTTGGACTAGCCCTCCTCTCTGGGGCCAACGTCCTGACTTTC
-,TRBV7-2,TRBJ2-7,-,CASSTRAESSYEQYF,TGTGCCAGCAGCACCCGGGCTGAGAGCTCCTACGAGCAGTACTTC
-,TRBV5-1,TRBJ2-7,few,CASSLTGNYEQYF,TGCGCCAGCAGCTTGACAGGGAACTACGAGCAGTACTTC
-,TRBV6-1,TRBJ2-2,-,CASSEARTANTGELFF,TGTGCCAGCAGTGAAGCCAGGACGGCGAACACCGGGGAGCTGTTTTTT
-,TRBV5-1,TRBJ1-4,once,CASSRGTGGEKLFF,TGCGCCAGCAGCAGGGGGACTGGCGGTGAAAAACTGTTTTTT
TRBD2,TRBV19,TRBJ2-5,-,CASSPRGGRVYQETQYF,TGTGCCAGTAGTCCCAGGGGCGGGAGGGTATACCAAGAGACCCAGTACTTC
-,TRBV28,TRBJ2-7,-,CASSLEWTVSYEQYF,TGTGCCAGCAGTTTAGAGTGGACAGTCTCCTACGAGCAGTACTTC
-,TRBV27,TRBJ1-5,few,CASSARVGLPQHF,TGTGCCAGCAGTGCGAGGGTGGGATTGCCCCAGCATTTT
-,TRBV6-1,TRBJ2-5,-,CASSGSGEETQYF,TGTGCCAGCAGTGGGTCGGGAGAAGAGACCCAGTACTTC
TRBD2,TRBV2,TRBJ2-7,-,CASIDFRPRGGYEQYF,TGTGCCAGCATCGACTTCCGGCCGCGCGGGGGCTACGAGCAGTACTTC
-,TRBV30,TRBJ1-5,-,CAWSATEYSNQPQHF,TGTGCCTGGAGTGCGACGGAGTACAGCAATCAGCCCCAGCATTTT
-,TRBV5-1,TRBJ2-3,-,CASSTSAGLTDTQYF,TGCGCCAGCAGCACCTCAGCGGGTCTCACAGATACGCAGTATTTT
-,TRBV15,TRBJ1-1,-,CATSRGETNTEAFF,TGTGCCACCAGCAGAGGAGAGACGAACACTGAAGCTTTCTTT
TRBD1,TRBV6-5,TRBJ2-7,-,CATRGTGGNEQYF,TGTGCCACCCGGGGGACAGGGGGCAACGAGCAGTACTTC
TRBD1,TRBV10-3,TRBJ1-2,-,CAISEKQGASNYGYTF,TGTGCCATCAGTGAGAAGCAGGGGGCATCTAACTATGGCTACACCTTC
-,TRBV2,TRBJ1-1,-,CASIRTENTEAFF,TGTGCCAGCATTAGGACCGAGAACACTGAAGCTTTCTTT
TRBD1,TRBV5-4,TRBJ1-4,-,CASSSQGAEEKLFF,TGTGCCAGCAGCTCCCAGGGGGCGGAAGAAAAACTGTTTTTT
TRBD2,TRBV6-5,TRBJ2-2,-,CASRVSGANTGELFF,TGTGCCAGCAGAGTTAGCGGGGCGAACACCGGGGAGCTGTTTTTT
-,TRBV18,TRBJ2-5,-,CASSSKVLGGETQYF,TGTGCCAGCTCATCAAAAGTTTTGGGAGGAGAGACCCAGTACTTC
TRBD2,TRBV7-2,TRBJ2-1,-,CASRIGLAGENEQFF,TGTGCCAGCAGAATCGGACTAGCGGGAGAGAATGAGCAGTTCTTC
-,TRBV11-2,TRBJ1-1,-,CASSLVSIGAVEAFF,TGTGCCAGCAGCTTAGTTAGTATTGGGGCAGTGGAAGCTTTCTTT
TRBD2,TRBV7-3,TRBJ2-1,-,CASSPAGPNEQFF,TGTGCCAGCAGCCCAGCGGGACCCAATGAGCAGTTCTTC
-,TRBV5-8,TRBJ2-3,-,CASSLEPSSYTQYF,TGTGCCAGCAGCTTGGAACCTAGCTCGTATACGCAGTATTTT
-,TRBV6-1,TRBJ1-5,-,CASSSDGDQPQHF,TGTGCCAGCAGTTCCGACGGGGATCAGCCCCAGCATTTT
-,TRBV10-3,TRBJ1-3,once,CAISESGSSGNTIYF,TGTGCCATCAGTGAGTCAGGGAGCTCTGGAAACACCATATATTTT
TRBD2,TRBV9,TRBJ2-7,-,CASSVGPSSGREEQYF,TGTGCCAGCAGCGTAGGCCCATCTAGCGGGAGGGAGGAGCAGTACTTC
-,TRBV9,TRBJ1-5,-,CASSGGDYSNQPQHF,TGTGCCAGCAGCGGCGGAGATTATAGCAATCAGCCCCAGCATTTT
-,TRBV5-4,TRBJ2-5,-,CASSLARLEETQYF,TGTGCCAGCAGCTTGGCCAGGCTAGAAGAGACCCAGTACTTC
-,TRBV4-1,TRBJ2-1,-,CASSQGFSTYNEQFF,TGCGCCAGCAGCCAAGGGTTCTCAACTTACAATGAGCAGTTCTTC
TRBD2,TRBV4-1,TRBJ2-7,once,CASSQGVSGRSEQYF,TGCGCCAGCAGCCAAGGGGTTAGCGGGAGGTCCGAGCAGTACTTC
TRBD1,TRBV5-4,TRBJ1-2,few,CASRTTGFAGYTF,TGTGCCAGCAGGACGACAGGGTTTGCAGGCTACACCTTC
TRBD1,TRBV18,TRBJ1-3,-,CASSPPGTGVGNTIYF,TGTGCCAGCTCACCCCCCGGGACAGGGGTTGGAAACACCATATATTTT
-,TRBV2,TRBJ1-2,once,CASNIAEYKNYGYTF,TGTGCCAGCAACATTGCCGAATACAAAAACTATGGCTACACCTTC
-,TRBV5-1,TRBJ1-1,-,CASSPGVSNTEAFF,TGCGCCAGCAGCCCCGGGGTGTCGAACACTGAAGCTTTCTTT
-,TRBV7-2,TRBJ1-4,-,CASSLFHGEKLFF,TGTGCCAGCAGCTTATTTCACGGTGAAAAACTGTTTTTT
TRBD2,TRBV11-2,TRBJ2-2,-,CASSLVLAGHTGELFF,TGTGCCAGCAGCTTAGTTCTAGCGGGTCACACCGGGGAGCTGTTTTTT
TRBD1,TRBV6-1,TRBJ1-3,-,CASIPAGGPGNTIYF,TGTGCCAGCATCCCAGCAGGGGGCCCTGGAAACACCATATATTTT
TRBD2,TRBV9,TRBJ2-1,-,CASSLGPAGGAEQFF,TGTGCCAGCAGCTTGGGACCAGCGGGAGGAGCTGAGCAGTTCTTC
TRBD2,TRBV6-1,TRBJ2-7,-,CASSGGLAGISYEQYF,TGTGCCAGCAGTGGGGGACTAGCGGGAATTTCCTACGAGCAGTACTTC